The 28 T cell receptor beta chains given below trace back to one sample, sequenced in a study of OX40 agonist ivuxolimab in advanced cancers. The repertoire was sequenced with immunoSEQ multiplex PCR; TCRdb's copy has only in-frame clones and lacks some. The table records 55,000 to 70,000 clones, roughly 87% of them present only once. The sample was CD4+ or CD8+ T cells sorted from blood, taken in a trial of the OX40 agonist ivuxolimab. The source is an adult with an advanced solid tumor such as melanoma, head and neck, liver or kidney cancer.

V is TRBV19 and J is TRBJ1-1; unclear D gene. The CDR3 loop spans 14 amino acids. The germline CDR1 and CDR2 sequences are LNHDA and SQIVND (reference sequence). The ends were cut back, 10 bases at V and 0 bases at J, with 15 bases in the middle. In DNA, the CDR3 is TGTGCCACGAAGGAGGCAGGAATGAACACTGAAGCTTTCTTT. Amino acids: CATKEAGMNTEAFF.

V usage is TRBV5-4 and J usage is TRBJ1-2; perhaps TRBD1 as D (5 bases). V dropped 0 bases and J dropped 5 bases, with 17 bases sitting between them. The CDR3 has 16 residues. CDR1 SGHNT and CDR2 YYREEE come from the germline V gene (reference sequence). DNA for the CDR3: TGTGCCAGCAGCTTGGCGCTATCCCGCAGGGCTTATGGCTACACCTTC. It codes for CASSLALSRRAYGYTF.

This chain joins TRBV4-1 and TRBJ1-1, with D tentatively TRBD1 (5 bases). V lost 4 bases and J 5 bases, leaving 11 bases between the germline ends. Germline V gene lookup returns CDR1 MGHRA and CDR2 YSYEKL. The CDR3 has 13 residues. CDR3 DNA sequence: TGCGCCAGCAGCCCACAGCGGGGGACTGAAGCTTTCTTT. It translates to CASSPQRGTEAFF.

The chain uses TRBV25-1 and TRBJ2-2, with 7 positions matching TRBD2. V lost 8 bases, J lost 1 base, and 4 bases stayed unmatched. The CDR3 runs to 14 residues. Germline CDR1 and CDR2: MGHDK and SYGVNS. The CDR3 is CASRGVGNTGELFF. In DNA, the CDR3 is TGTGCCAGCCGGGGGGTTGGGAACACCGGGGAGCTGTTTTTT.

The chain joins TRBV10-3 to TRBJ2-3; TRBD2 agrees at 10 bases. Germline values: CDR1 ENHRY, CDR2 SYGVKD. The CDR3 spans 17 residues. The V segment lost 3 bases and the J segment 5 bases; nucleotides outside the gene matches: 11. The CDR3 loop reads CAISDPSGGGGKDTQYF. In nucleotides, the CDR3 is TGTGCCATCAGTGACCCTAGCGGGGGTGGAGGTAAAGATACGCAGTATTTT.

The chain joins TRBV6-1 to TRBJ2-7; 7 positions match TRBD1. Germline V gene sequence: CDR1 MNHNS, CDR2 SASEGT. V gave up 7 bases and J gave up 3 bases; unmatched junction bases: 9. The CDR3 contains 14 residues. The CDR3 loop reads CASTPTAGGYEQYF. In DNA form, the CDR3 reads TGTGCCAGCACCCCGACGGCAGGGGGCTACGAGCAGTACTTC.

The rearrangement links TRBV7-9 to TRBJ2-3; D uncertain. This CDR3 comprises 17 residues. The V gene lost 0 bases and the J gene lost 1 base, with 14 bases spanning the gap. CDR1 and CDR2 from the germline V gene are SEHNR and FQNEAQ (reference sequence). The CDR3 reads CASSLARGTLGTDTQYF. In DNA form, the CDR3 reads TGTGCCAGCAGCTTAGCGCGTGGAACTCTCGGCACAGATACGCAGTATTTT.

This clone has just one count. The chain recombines TRBV6-5 with TRBJ2-3; possible D gene TRBD1, 5 bases. The CDR3 has 14 amino acids. Per the germline V gene, CDR1 is MNHEY and CDR2 is SVGAGI. Trimming shortened V by 6 bases and J by 6 bases, and 16 bases separated the two germline ends. CDR3 sequence reads: CASSYALGVDTQYF. DNA for the CDR3: TGTGCCAGCAGCTACGCCCTAGGGGTGGATACGCAGTATTTT.

The CDR3 loop is CASRQTGEVNQPQHF. Here the CDR3 DNA reads TGTGCCAGCAGACAGACAGGGGAGGTCAATCAGCCCCAGCATTTT. The chain links TRBV6-5 to TRBJ1-5, with 8 bases identical to TRBD1. After removal of 6 bases from V and 3 bases from J, the junction contained 7 bases not matched to a gene. The V gene's germline CDR1 is MNHEY and CDR2 SVGAGI. The CDR3 totals 15 residues.

This clone has a handful of counts. The chain couples TRBV7-2 to TRBJ2-3; 12 positions match TRBD2. The junction had 10 bases not matched to a gene; V was cut back by 5 bases and J by 7 bases. CDR1 is SGHTA, CDR2 FQGNSA, per germline. The CDR3 sequence is 16 residues long. CDR3 bases: TGTGCCAGCAGCCCCGGGCTAGCGGGGGGGACTCATACGCAGTATTTT. Amino acid sequence: CASSPGLAGGTHTQYF.

This chain links TRBV6-5 with TRBJ2-3; D remains unclear. V dropped 0 bases and J dropped 7 bases, with 8 bases sitting between them. Germline-derived CDR1 and CDR2 are MNHEY and SVGAGI. The CDR3 length is 13 residues. CDR3 bases: TGTGCCAGCAGTTACTCGGGTTCCAATACGCAGTATTTT. It is translated as CASSYSGSNTQYF.

The rearrangement joins TRBV2 to TRBJ1-2, with D tentatively TRBD1 (5 bases). This CDR3 region has 12 residues. Germline CDR1 is SNHLY and CDR2 is FYNNEI. V lost 3 bases to trimming and J lost 5 bases, with 7 bases between them. The CDR3 DNA sequence: TGTGCCAGCAGTGAGACAGAGTATGGCTACACCTTC. It translates to CASSETEYGYTF.

The chain joins TRBV7-2 to TRBJ2-5; perhaps TRBD1 as D (5 bases). The CDR3 sequence is 15 residues long. V was pared by 5 bases and J by 3 bases, with 16 bases between. CDR1 and CDR2 (germline): SGHTA, FQGNSA. The CDR3 here is CASSAPTGQKETQYF. CDR3 nucleotides: TGTGCCAGCAGCGCCCCAACCGGACAAAAAGAGACCCAGTACTTC.

The rearrangement joins TRBV5-5 to TRBJ2-7; D uncertain. This CDR3 region has 15 residues. CDR1 is SGHKS and CDR2 is YYEKEE in the germline V gene (reference sequence). Trimming removed 0 bases from V and 0 bases from J, with 10 bases in between. CDR3 coding DNA: TGTGCCAGCAGCTTGGGCCCAGGTAGCTCCTACGAGCAGTACTTC. Translated, it gives CASSLGPGSSYEQYF.

The chain couples TRBV7-2 to TRBJ1-6; 7 nucleotides align to TRBD1. CDR1 and CDR2 from the germline V gene are SGHTA and FQGNSA. J lost 1 base, V lost 5 bases, and 5 bases had no gene match. The CDR3 has 16 residues. The CDR3 protein is CASSLQGGSYNSPLHF. The CDR3 DNA follows: TGTGCCAGCAGCCTCCAGGGGGGGTCCTATAATTCACCCCTCCACTTT. Complete variable domain (other parts from reference TRBV7-2 and TRBJ1-6): GAGVSQSPSNKVTEKGKDVELRCDPISGHTALYWYRQSLGQGLEFLIYFQGNSAPDKSGLPSDRFSAERTGGSVSTLTIQRTQQEDSAVYLCASSLQGGSYNSPLHFGNGTRLTVT.

The chain links TRBV5-1 to TRBJ1-1, with 12 nucleotides matching TRBD1. CDR3 length: 16 residues. In germline, CDR1 is SGHRS, CDR2 YFSETQ. Trimming at V came to 4 bases and at J to 4 bases, leaving 8 bases not matched to a gene. CDR3 in amino acids: CASSRGTGGGGTEAFF. The CDR3 bases are TGCGCCAGCAGCCGGGGGACAGGGGGCGGTGGCACTGAAGCTTTCTTT.

V is TRBV2 and J is TRBJ1-3; D gene unclear. The V and J ends lost 3 bases and 3 bases respectively, with 15 bases between them. Germline CDR1 reads SNHLY; CDR2 reads FYNNEI. This CDR3 has 16 residues. The CDR3 region has the DNA TGTGCCAGCAGTGATCAGGTAGTCAGCCGTGGAAACACCATATATTTT. It yields the protein CASSDQVVSRGNTIYF. The whole variable domain, remainder taken from reference TRBV2 and TRBJ1-3, is EPEVTQTPSHQVTQMGQEVILRCVPISNHLYFYWYRQILGQKVEFLVSFYNNEISEKSEIFDDQFSVERPDGSNFTLKIRSTKLEDSAMYFCASSDQVVSRGNTIYFGEGSWLTVV.

The rearrangement uses TRBV5-6 and TRBJ1-5, with TRBD1 matching over 12 bases. The CDR3 runs to 16 residues. Losses at the gene ends were 7 bases for V and 1 base for J; bases not matched to a gene: 6. Germline V gene data show CDR1 as SGHDT and CDR2 as YYEEEE. This chain's CDR3 is CASVGQGARSNQPQHF. As DNA, the CDR3 is TGTGCCAGCGTGGGACAGGGGGCGAGGAGCAATCAGCCCCAGCATTTT.

This clone was counted once. Other nucleotide sequences from this sample produce the same CDR3. The genes are TRBV9 and TRBJ1-1; D gene uncertain. Germline V gives CDR1 SGDLS, CDR2 YYNGEE. The CDR3 covers 14 residues. Trimming took 3 bases from V and 0 from J, leaving 9 bases between them. This chain's CDR3 is CASSAGGVNTEAFF. DNA for the CDR3: TGTGCCAGCAGCGCCGGTGGGGTGAACACTGAAGCTTTCTTT.

The gene calls are TRBV6-1 and TRBJ1-1; a possible D gene is TRBD1 (5 bases). The CDR3 has 12 amino acids. Germline V gene data show CDR1 as MNHNS and CDR2 as SASEGT. Trimming left V 7 bases short and J 11 bases short, with 17 bases between. The DNA for the CDR3 is TGTGCCAGCACCAACATTCAGGGTTTGGCTTTCTTT. Translated, it gives CASTNIQGLAFF.

The V and J genes are TRBV30 and TRBJ1-5, with a weak D call TRBD1 (6 bases). CDR1 and CDR2 from the germline V gene are GTSNPN and SVGIG (reference sequence). The CDR3 covers 16 residues. Trimming removed 5 bases at V and 0 bases at J, with 17 bases between. The CDR3 nucleotides read TGTGCCTGGGGGGGGCCCACAGCTTATAGCAATCAGCCCCAGCATTTT. Its translation is CAWGGPTAYSNQPQHF.

This chain uses TRBV4-1 with TRBJ2-1, with 9 bases fitting TRBD2. The junction had 5 bases not matched to a gene; V was cut back by 3 bases and J by 2 bases. CDR3 length equals 16 residues. Germline V gene data show CDR1 as MGHRA and CDR2 as YSYEKL. CDR3 residues: CASSQGLAVAYNEQFF. The CDR3 nucleotides read TGCGCCAGCAGCCAGGGACTAGCAGTAGCCTACAATGAGCAGTTCTTC.

V is TRBV5-1 and J is TRBJ2-6, with D unclear. The CDR3 is 17 residues long. Germline lookup yields CDR1 SGHRS and CDR2 YFSETQ. V shed 0 bases and J shed 0 bases, with 10 bases lying between them. The CDR3 DNA sequence: TGCGCCAGCAGCTTGGTTCCTTACGACTCTGGGGCCAACGTCCTGACTTTC. Protein: CASSLVPYDSGANVLTF.

This clone was counted a few times. The chain employs TRBV7-6 and TRBJ1-1; D is possibly TRBD1 (6 bases). The V end was cut by 4 bases, the J end by 4 bases, with 10 bases between. The length of the CDR3 is 13 residues. In germline, CDR1 is SGHVS, CDR2 FNYEAQ. This CDR3 is CASSYREGTEAFF. The CDR3 DNA follows: TGTGCCAGCAGCTACAGGGAGGGCACTGAAGCTTTCTTT.

The rearrangement uses TRBV2 and TRBJ2-3; a weak D match, TRBD1 (6 bases). The ends were cut back, 6 bases at V and 1 base at J, with 14 bases in the middle. The CDR3 runs 15 residues. Germline assignment: CDR1 SNHLY and CDR2 FYNNEI. In nucleotides, the CDR3 is TGTGCCAGCAGACGCGGACAGCCGGGCACAGATACGCAGTATTTT. This sequence encodes CASRRGQPGTDTQYF.

This clone was recorded only once. The genes are TRBV7-4 and TRBJ2-3, with 7 positions matching TRBD2. Germline lookup yields CDR1 SGHVT and CDR2 SQSDAQ. This CDR3 is 16 amino acids long. V lost 0 bases to trimming and J lost 3 bases; unmatched junction nucleotides: 6. CDR3 DNA sequence: TGTGCCAGCAGCTTAGCTCCTCTAGCGGTAACAGATACGCAGTATTTT. It encodes CASSLAPLAVTDTQYF.

V gene TRBV2 combines with J gene TRBJ1-1; D is uncertain. This CDR3 comprises 13 residues. The germline V gene has CDR1 SNHLY and CDR2 FYNNEI. Trimming took 6 bases from V and 2 from J, leaving 10 bases between them. Here the CDR3 DNA reads TGTGCCAGCAGATCCGGGCCAAACACTGAAGCTTTCTTT. It yields the protein CASRSGPNTEAFF.

The genes are TRBV7-9 and TRBJ2-7, with 9 bases matching TRBD2. CDR1 is SEHNR, CDR2 FQNEAQ, per germline (reference sequence). With V trimmed by 1 base and J by 2 bases, 3 bases remained unmatched. This CDR3 comprises 15 residues. CDR3 residues: CASSLEAGGPYEQYF. The CDR3 DNA sequence: TGTGCCAGCAGCTTAGAGGCGGGGGGGCCCTACGAGCAGTACTTC.